Included here is one T cell receptor (beta chain) sequence, with context. What it recognizes is unknown. Germline lookup yields CDR1 SEHNR and CDR2 FQNEAQ (reference sequence). The CDR3 totals 15 residues. The V gene lost 1 base and the J gene lost 5 bases, with 14 bases spanning the gap. These data come from a study of shared clonotypes between healthy human individuals. Study as a whole: Three CD4 naive, three CD4 memory, two CD8 naive and one CD8 memory plate were used per donor.

In the sorted-subset replicate PCRs, 150 to 250 ng DNA, 25,000 to 30,000 T cell genomes, was used. Sequencing used immunoSEQ multiplex PCR; TCRdb keeps in-frame clones, though not all of them. Of 2,100,000 or so clones in the sample, approximately 94% were seen once. General study results and limits: Memory subsets generally showed lower estimated richness than naive subsets.

CD4+ cells underwent separation, giving CD45RA+ naive and CD45RA-negative memory subsets. The specimen was naive CD4+ T cells sorted from blood. Subset meaning: CD45RA+ positively selected. V is TRBV7-9 and J is TRBJ1-1; TRBD1 is a possible D gene (5 bases). This TCR derives from a man aged 18 to 30 in good health. This CDR3 is CASSLEGRGKTEAFF. The CDR3 nucleotides read TGTGCCAGCAGCTTAGAGGGTAGGGGAAAGACTGAAGCTTTCTTT.